This T cell receptor (beta chain) originates from a study of blood T cell repertoires in COVID-19. Overall study: The United States, Italy and Spain provided the acute and convalescent COVID-19 samples. The cDNA or gDNA used as material had been derived from T cells, B-cell-depleted T cells, or PBMCs.

Authors' processing steps: For nucleated cells, counts were estimated from reference gene primer amplification. TCRdb's table, derived via immunoSEQ multiplex PCR, lists solely in-frame clones and lacks some. D and trimming were read from the DNA, whereas the V and J calls and clone size are those reported in that table. The top ten clones hold roughly 2.8% of a sample with 200,000 to 250,000 clones, more than 75% of them seen once. V shed 7 bases and J shed 5 bases, with 17 bases lying between them. Germline V lookup: CDR1 MNHEY, CDR2 SMNVEV (reference sequence). CDR3 size: 15 residues. The specimen sequenced was peripheral blood. This TCR was recovered from a man aged 45 to 65 who had recovered from COVID-19. This rearrangement joins TRBV27 to TRBJ1-4; TRBD1 is a possible D gene (5 bases). The CDR3 loop is CASKGVGAYNEKLFF. CDR3 bases: TGTGCCAGCAAAGGGGTAGGGGCCTACAATGAAAAACTGTTTTTT.